One sample yielded the 13 T cell receptor beta chains listed below, sequenced in a study of memory CD4+ T cells and cytomegalovirus serostatus. Generated by immunoSEQ multiplex PCR, the TCRdb table keeps only in-frame clones and is missing some. The table lists under 50,000 clones, around 82% of them singletons. Single viable CD3+CD4+CD8-CD45RO+ cells were sorted as the memory CD4+ T cells. The sample was memory CD4+ T cells from blood. These receptors were collected from an adult in good health and CMV-seronegative.

The chain is built from TRBV2 and TRBJ2-7; D call uncertain. This CDR3 has 14 residues. Trimming took off 8 bases at V and 6 bases at J, with 20 bases between the two ends. Germline CDR1 SNHLY, CDR2 FYNNEI. The CDR3 reads CASSRSRTTSEQYF. In DNA, the CDR3 is TGTGCCAGCTCGCGGTCCCGGACCACGTCCGAGCAGTACTTC.

This sequence joins TRBV6-5 and TRBJ2-6; D call uncertain. Germline values: CDR1 MNHEY, CDR2 SVGAGI. This CDR3 is built from 15 residues. The ends were cut back, 5 bases at V and 2 bases at J, with 10 bases in the middle. The CDR3: CASSPLGTGANVLTF. CDR3 coding DNA: TGTGCCAGCAGTCCGTTAGGCACTGGGGCCAACGTCCTGACTTTC.

The rearrangement uses TRBV5-5 and TRBJ2-7; perhaps TRBD1 as D (5 bases). The CDR3 totals 14 residues. The V gene's germline CDR1 is SGHKS and CDR2 YYEKEE (reference sequence). V lost 4 bases to trimming and J lost 7 bases, with 18 bases between them. CDR3 coding DNA: TGTGCCAGCAGCCCCGCGTGGGGCGCGAATGAGCAGTACTTC. Translating gives CASSPAWGANEQYF.

This chain uses TRBV2 with TRBJ2-1; no reliable D call. The CDR3 spans 15 residues. In germline, CDR1 is SNHLY, CDR2 FYNNEI. The V end was cut by 6 bases, the J end by 2 bases, with 14 bases between. The chain's CDR3 is CASSPLMDAYNEQFF. The CDR3 nucleotides are TGTGCCAGCAGCCCTCTTATGGACGCCTACAATGAGCAGTTCTTC. Full variable domain (outside the CDR3, taken from reference TRBV2 and TRBJ2-1): EPEVTQTPSHQVTQMGQEVILRCVPISNHLYFYWYRQILGQKVEFLVSFYNNEISEKSEIFDDQFSVERPDGSNFTLKIRSTKLEDSAMYFCASSPLMDAYNEQFFGPGTRLTVL.

V is TRBV19 and J is TRBJ2-3, with unresolved D. The CDR3 is 15 amino acids. Trimming left V 5 bases short and J 1 base short, with 13 bases between. CDR1 is LNHDA and CDR2 is SQIVND in the germline V gene (reference sequence). The CDR3 nucleotides read TGTGCCAGTAGTGGGGTGAGCGTTGGCACAGATACGCAGTATTTT. Residues: CASSGVSVGTDTQYF.

The V gene is TRBV11-2, the J gene TRBJ2-3, with 7 bases fitting TRBD1. CDR3 length: 14 amino acids. Germline V gene lookup returns CDR1 SGHAT and CDR2 FQNNGV. After removal of 5 bases from V and 3 bases from J, the junction contained 5 bases not matched to a gene. CDR3 sequence reads: CASSPGTATDTQYF. In nucleotides, the CDR3 is TGTGCCAGCAGCCCAGGGACAGCGACAGATACGCAGTATTTT. The full variable domain, completed using reference TRBV11-2 and TRBJ2-3, is EAGVAQSPRYKIIEKRQSVAFWCNPISGHATLYWYQQILGQGPKLLIQFQNNGVVDDSQLPKDRFSAERLKGVDSTLKIQPAKLEDSAVYLCASSPGTATDTQYFGPGTRLTVL.

This clone was observed once. This CDR3 is CASSLVQGAPGNTIYF. CDR3 nucleotides: TGTGCCAGCAGCTTAGTACAGGGGGCGCCTGGAAACACCATATATTTT. The chain joins TRBV11-2 to TRBJ1-3; 9 bases are a match to TRBD1. This CDR3 spans 16 amino acids. V trimming: 1 base; J trimming: 2 bases; junction bases outside the gene matches: 3. CDR1 SGHAT and CDR2 FQNNGV come from the germline V gene.

This chain joins TRBV13 and TRBJ1-4, with D perhaps TRBD1 (5 bases). The V end was cut by 5 bases, the J end by 7 bases, with 32 bases between. Germline V gene data show CDR1 as PRHDT and CDR2 as FYEKMQ (reference sequence). CDR3 length equals 20 residues. The CDR3 protein is CASSNDTLGRFAAGVEKLFF. The CDR3 DNA is TGTGCCAGCAGCAATGATACATTGGGCAGGTTCGCCGCGGGGGTTGAAAAACTGTTTTTT.

This rearrangement joins TRBV19 to TRBJ1-1; tentatively, D is TRBD1 (5 bases). This CDR3 contains 14 residues. With 1 base removed from V and 5 bases from J, the gap between germline ends came to 11 bases. Germline lookup yields CDR1 LNHDA and CDR2 SQIVND (reference sequence). CDR3 in amino acids: CASSIARGRTEAFF. Written as DNA, the CDR3 is TGTGCCAGTAGTATAGCCCGGGGGAGGACTGAAGCTTTCTTT.

This chain uses TRBV9 with TRBJ2-5; D gene uncertain. The CDR3 consists of 13 residues. Between the trimmed V and J ends, which lost 7 bases and 5 bases, there was a span of 15 bases. Germline CDR1 reads SGDLS; CDR2 reads YYNGEE. The CDR3 nucleotides read TGTGCCAGCGCCATAGGTTCAAGGGAGACCCAGTACTTC. It codes for CASAIGSRETQYF. The whole variable domain, remainder taken from reference TRBV9 and TRBJ2-5, is DSGVTQTPKHLITATGQRVTLRCSPRSGDLSVYWYQQSLDQGLQFLIQYYNGEERAKGNILERFSAQQFPDLHSELNLSSLELGDSALYFCASAIGSRETQYFGPGTRLLVL.

This clone appeared a few times. The rearrangement links TRBV27 to TRBJ1-1, with D perhaps TRBD1 (6 bases). Germline V lookup: CDR1 MNHEY, CDR2 SMNVEV (reference sequence). Trimming cost V 7 bases and J 2 bases, with 14 bases left between them. The CDR3 loop spans 14 amino acids. Here the CDR3 reads CASTTGLRNTEAFF. The CDR3 DNA sequence: TGTGCCAGCACCACAGGGTTGCGAAACACTGAAGCTTTCTTT.

Comments on this clone: The junction differs from germline at one of its ends, possibly a read error. J is TRBJ1-2 and V is TRBV27; tentative D call: TRBD1 (5 bases). Germline V lookup: CDR1 MNHEY, CDR2 SMNVEV (reference sequence). The CDR3 runs to 13 residues. The CDR3 coding sequence is TGTGCCAGCAGTTCCCAGGGTGAAGGGGTACCAAACTTC. As protein: CASSSQGEGVPNF.

V usage is TRBV14 and J usage is TRBJ1-2; D unresolved. V was trimmed by 4 bases and J by 8 bases, leaving 17 bases between them. Germline-derived CDR1 and CDR2 are SGHDN and FVKESK. This CDR3 spans 14 amino acids. The CDR3, as DNA: TGTGCCAGCAGCCTAAACCGGGCCCCGGGCGGCTACACCTTC. Translating gives CASSLNRAPGGYTF.